Each of the 17 T cell receptor beta chains below was sequenced from the same sample in a study of T-cell reconstitution after alpha-beta-depleted transplantation in children. The library targeted TCRbeta and was prepared with unique molecular identifiers. TCRdb re-derived calls from the PCR reads in MiXCR, one entry per CDR3 protein. The sample records roughly 570,000 distinct CDR3 sequences, 27% being singletons. The sequencing here drew on PBMCs, taken before TCRalphabeta/CD19-depleted stem cell transplant. These TCRs come from a boy less than two years old with Wiskott-Aldrich syndrome, due to receive a stem cell transplant.

This clonotype has a handful of counts. J is TRBJ2-1 and V is TRBV24-1; no clear D gene. The V and J ends lost 9 bases and 2 bases respectively, with 10 bases between them. Germline lookup yields CDR1 KGHDR and CDR2 SFDVKD. The CDR3 is made up of 13 amino acids. This chain's CDR3 is CATAGRTYNEQFF. CDR3 nucleotides: TGTGCCACCGCAGGTAGAACCTACAATGAGCAGTTCTTC.

Remarks on this clonotype: An end of the junction differs from the germline gene, which may be a read error. The gene calls are TRBV29-1 and TRBJ2-1; D gene ambiguous. Per the germline V gene, CDR1 is SQVTM and CDR2 is ANQGSEA. The CDR3 is made up of 13 amino acids. For the CDR3, the DNA is TGCAGCGCCCTGCATGGCTCCTTCAATGAGCAGTTCTTC. Its translation: CSALHGSFNEQFF.

This clonotype appeared many times. The chain couples TRBV5-1 to TRBJ1-1; weak D call: TRBD1 (6 bases). Germline loops: CDR1 SGHRS, CDR2 YFSETQ. This CDR3 contains 16 residues. V lost 0 bases to trimming and J lost 0 bases, with 12 bases between them. The DNA for the CDR3 is TGCGCCAGCAGCTTGGCCGGGGACATCATGAACACTGAAGCTTTCTTT. Protein: CASSLAGDIMNTEAFF. The variable domain in full, completed from reference TRBV5-1 and TRBJ1-1, reads KAGVTQTPRYLIKTRGQQVTLSCSPISGHRSVSWYQQTPGQGLQFLFEYFSETQRNKGNFPGRFSGRQFSNSRSEMNVSTLELGDSALYLCASSLAGDIMNTEAFFGQGTRLTVV.

The J gene is TRBJ2-4, the V gene TRBV12-3 or TRBV12-4; D gene unclear. The CDR3 covers 14 residues. The ends were cut back, 3 bases at V and 0 bases at J, with 6 bases in the middle. The CDR3 bases are TGTGCCAGCAGTTTTAGGATAGCCAAAAACATTCAGTACTTC. Encoded protein: CASSFRIAKNIQYF.

The chain joins TRBV5-1 to TRBJ1-2, with unresolved D. Germline loops: CDR1 SGHRS, CDR2 YFSETQ. V lost 1 base and J 8 bases, leaving 15 bases between the germline ends. The CDR3 length is 14 residues. This chain's CDR3 is CASSLIQDPSGYTF. The CDR3 nucleotides are TGCGCCAGCAGCTTGATCCAGGACCCATCGGGCTACACCTTC.

This clonotype showed up just a few times. This rearrangement joins TRBV4-2 to TRBJ2-7; D gene unclear. The V end lost 4 bases, the J end lost 2 bases, and 9 bases lay between the germline ends. CDR3 length equals 13 residues. CDR1 and CDR2 (germline): LGHNA, YNFKEQ. CDR3 DNA: TGTGCCAGCAGCCTCCGCGTGGCCTACGAGCAGTACTTC. This codes for CASSLRVAYEQYF.

This clonotype has more than one count but fewer than ten. This rearrangement joins TRBV27 to TRBJ1-6; D gene unclear. Germline CDR1 MNHEY, CDR2 SMNVEV (reference sequence). The CDR3 contains 18 residues. Trimming stripped 6 bases from V and 0 bases from J, with 18 bases between. The CDR3 is CASRPRVGVSSYNSPLHF. In DNA form, the CDR3 reads TGTGCCAGCAGACCTAGAGTCGGCGTAAGCTCCTATAATTCACCCCTCCACTTT.

Notes on this clonotype: A junction end diverges from the germline sequence, so it may reflect a read error. The chain carries TRBV5-1 and TRBJ1-5, with 7 bases identical to TRBD1. This CDR3 region has 17 residues. Germline lookup yields CDR1 SGHRS and CDR2 YFSETQ. Here the CDR3 reads CATSPTATGDINQPQHF. In DNA, the CDR3 is TGCGCCACCAGCCCCACTGCCACAGGGGACATCAATCAGCCCCAGCATTTT.

This clonotype was seen only a few times. This chain joins TRBV7-3 and TRBJ2-1; TRBD1 matches 8 bases. The CDR3 totals 14 residues. Germline values: CDR1 SGHTA, CDR2 FQGTGA. V shed 4 bases, J shed 6 bases, and the junction held 5 bases outside the gene matches. The CDR3 DNA follows: TGTGCCAGCAGCTGGGCAGGGGGCATCAATGAGCAGTTCTTC. Protein sequence: CASSWAGGINEQFF.

In its sample, this clonotype was seen a few times. CDR3 nucleotide sequence: TGTGCCAGCAGCGTCGATACAGGGAGCGGCTACACCTTC. It yields the protein CASSVDTGSGYTF. This chain links TRBV7-2 with TRBJ1-2, with a possible D match to TRBD1 (6 bases). This CDR3 is 13 amino acids long. V dropped 5 bases and J dropped 8 bases, with 15 bases sitting between them. CDR1 is SGHTA, CDR2 FQGNSA, per germline.

This clonotype was observed a few times. The V gene is TRBV15, the J gene TRBJ2-1; D unclear. V gave up 2 bases and J gave up 5 bases, with 4 bases separating them. CDR1 and CDR2 (germline): LNHNV, YYDKDF (reference sequence). The length of the CDR3 is 12 residues. The CDR3, as DNA: TGTGCCACCAGCAGATTCAACAATGAGCAGTTCTTC. This codes for CATSRFNNEQFF.

This clonotype occurred a few times. The chain recombines TRBV29-1 with TRBJ2-3; 7 nucleotides match TRBD1. The V segment lost 6 bases and the J segment 1 base; nucleotides outside the gene matches: 4. The CDR3 is made up of 13 amino acids. Germline V gene sequence: CDR1 SQVTM, CDR2 ANQGSEA. The CDR3: CSVDTGGTDTQYF. The DNA for the CDR3 is TGCAGCGTCGATACAGGGGGCACAGATACGCAGTATTTT.

The CDR3, as DNA: TGCGCCAGCAGCCAAGACGGAGGGGGGAAAGCCTACGAGCAGTACTTC. This gives the protein CASSQDGGGKAYEQYF. The chain has TRBV4-1 and TRBJ2-7; D is perhaps TRBD1 or TRBD2 (6 bases each). CDR1 and CDR2 (germline): MGHRA, YSYEKL. This CDR3 has 16 residues. Trimming pared 0 bases from V and 2 bases from J, leaving 14 bases between.

V usage is TRBV9 and J usage is TRBJ2-1, with 8 bases identical to TRBD2. CDR1 SGDLS and CDR2 YYNGEE come from the germline V gene. Trimming at V came to 5 bases and at J to 6 bases, leaving 10 bases not matched to a gene. The CDR3 runs 15 residues. CDR3: CASSASGSSVNEQFF. The CDR3 region has the DNA TGTGCCAGCAGTGCGAGCGGGAGTTCGGTCAATGAGCAGTTCTTC.

This sequence joins TRBV3-1 and TRBJ1-1; tentative D call: TRBD1 (5 bases). CDR1 and CDR2 from the germline V gene are LGHDT and YNNKEL (reference sequence). The CDR3 totals 14 residues. V was shortened by 4 bases and J by 1 base, with 10 bases between the two germline ends. The CDR3 coding sequence is TGTGCCAGCAGCCCGACAGACCAGAACACTGAAGCTTTCTTT. It yields the protein CASSPTDQNTEAFF.

The chain is built from TRBV7-9 and TRBJ1-1; 10 bases map to TRBD1. There are 17 residues in the CDR3. CDR1 is SEHNR and CDR2 is FQNEAQ in the germline V gene (reference sequence). Germline trimming cut 1 base from V and 3 bases from J; bases unmatched to any gene: 8. DNA for the CDR3: TGTGCCAGCAGCTTAGGACAGGGGGCCCTTAGGCACACTGAAGCTTTCTTT. Translation: CASSLGQGALRHTEAFF.

V gene TRBV11-2 combines with J gene TRBJ2-7; 7 nucleotides align to TRBD2. The CDR3 loop spans 13 amino acids. In germline, CDR1 is SGHAT, CDR2 FQNNGV. V gave up 5 bases and J gave up 3 bases; unmatched junction bases: 4. DNA for the CDR3: TGTGCCAGCAGCCAGGGACTATACTACGAGCAGTACTTC. It encodes CASSQGLYYEQYF. The full variable domain, in which reference TRBV11-2 and TRBJ2-7 provide the parts outside the CDR3, is EAGVAQSPRYKIIEKRQSVAFWCNPISGHATLYWYQQILGQGPKLLIQFQNNGVVDDSQLPKDRFSAERLKGVDSTLKIQPAKLEDSAVYLCASSQGLYYEQYFGPGTRLTVT.